The clone carrying this T cell receptor beta chain was seen a handful of times. This sample stems from a study of T-cell memory formation after mild COVID-19. 5'RACE with constant-segment primers built TCRalpha and TCRbeta cDNA libraries with UMIs. TCRdb re-called the 5' RACE reads with MiXCR, one entry per CDR3 protein. The sample includes about 470,000 distinct CDR3 sequences, roughly 18% seen only once; the top ten take 12%. Trimming at V came to 5 bases and at J to 2 bases, leaving 9 bases not matched to a gene. CDR1 is SGHTA, CDR2 FQGNSA, per germline. CDR3 size: 16 residues. The material sequenced was PBMCs or a T cell subset sorted from them (not recorded which). This receptor was taken from an adult woman who had mild COVID-19 (a few samples of this study predate the infection). Cell type and time point are not known. The chain joins TRBV7-2 to TRBJ2-7; 10 bases map to TRBD2. As DNA, the CDR3 is TGTGCCAGCAGCGTCTCACTAGCGGGAACGGCCTACGAGCAGTACTTC. Its translation: CASSVSLAGTAYEQYF.